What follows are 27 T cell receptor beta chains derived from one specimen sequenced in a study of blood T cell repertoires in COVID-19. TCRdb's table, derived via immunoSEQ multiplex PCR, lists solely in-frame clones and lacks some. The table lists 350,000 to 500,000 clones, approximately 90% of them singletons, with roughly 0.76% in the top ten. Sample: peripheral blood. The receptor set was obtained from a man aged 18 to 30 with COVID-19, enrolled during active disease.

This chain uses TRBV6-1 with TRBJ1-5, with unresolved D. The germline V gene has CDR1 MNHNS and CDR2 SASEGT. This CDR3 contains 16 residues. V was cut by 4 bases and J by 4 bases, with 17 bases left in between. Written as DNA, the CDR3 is TGTGCCAGCAGTGCCCAACAATCGGGTGCTAATCAGCCCCAGCATTTT. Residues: CASSAQQSGANQPQHF.

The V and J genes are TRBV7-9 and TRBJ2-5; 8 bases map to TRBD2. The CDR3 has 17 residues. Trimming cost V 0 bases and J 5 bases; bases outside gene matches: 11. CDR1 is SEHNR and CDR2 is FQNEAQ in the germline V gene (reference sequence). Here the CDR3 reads CASSLALGAGVRETQYF. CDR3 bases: TGTGCCAGCAGCTTAGCGCTAGGAGCGGGGGTTCGGGAGACCCAGTACTTC.

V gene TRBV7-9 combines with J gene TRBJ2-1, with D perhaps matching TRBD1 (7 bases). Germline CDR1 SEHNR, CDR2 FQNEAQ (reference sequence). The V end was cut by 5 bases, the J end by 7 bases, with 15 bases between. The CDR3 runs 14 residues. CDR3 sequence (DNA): TGTGCCAGCAGCCCAGGGGCAGGGGGGAATGAGCAGTTCTTC. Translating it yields CASSPGAGGNEQFF.

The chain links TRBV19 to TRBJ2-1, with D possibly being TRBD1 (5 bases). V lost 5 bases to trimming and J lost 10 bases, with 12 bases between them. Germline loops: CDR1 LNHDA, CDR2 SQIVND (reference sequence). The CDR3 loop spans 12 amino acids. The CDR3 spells CASSPQGGEQFF. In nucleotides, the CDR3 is TGTGCCAGTAGTCCCCAGGGCGGAGAGCAGTTCTTC.

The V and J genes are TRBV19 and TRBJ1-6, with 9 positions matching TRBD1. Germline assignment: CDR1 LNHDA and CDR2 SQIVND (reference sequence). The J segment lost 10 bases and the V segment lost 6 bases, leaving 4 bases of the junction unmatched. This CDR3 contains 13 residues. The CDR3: CASRGDRVSPLHF. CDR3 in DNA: TGTGCCAGTAGGGGGGACAGGGTGTCACCCCTCCACTTT.

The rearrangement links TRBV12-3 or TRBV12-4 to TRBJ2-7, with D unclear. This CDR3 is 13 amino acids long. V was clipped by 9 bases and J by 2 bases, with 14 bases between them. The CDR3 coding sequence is TGTGCCAGTTCTCGCGGCAGCGCCTACGAGCAGTACTTC. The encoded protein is CASSRGSAYEQYF.

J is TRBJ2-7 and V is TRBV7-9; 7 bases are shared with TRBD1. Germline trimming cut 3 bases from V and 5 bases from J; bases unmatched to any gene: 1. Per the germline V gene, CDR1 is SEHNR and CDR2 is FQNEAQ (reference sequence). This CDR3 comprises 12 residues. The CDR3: CASSLTGNEQYF. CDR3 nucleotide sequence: TGTGCCAGCAGCTTGACAGGGAACGAGCAGTACTTC.

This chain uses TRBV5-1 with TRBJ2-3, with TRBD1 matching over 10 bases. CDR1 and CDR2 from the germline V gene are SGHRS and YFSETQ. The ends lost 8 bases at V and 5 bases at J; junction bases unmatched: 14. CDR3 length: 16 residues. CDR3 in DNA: TGCGCCAGTACGCGGGGGAGACAGGGGGCGGAAGATACGCAGTATTTT. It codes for CASTRGRQGAEDTQYF.

The CDR3 DNA reads TGCGCCAGCAGCCCCGGGACAGGAGCCTACGAGCAGTACTTC. Its translation is CASSPGTGAYEQYF. This rearrangement joins TRBV4-1 to TRBJ2-7, with 8 bases lining up with TRBD1. This CDR3 contains 14 residues. Germline V lookup: CDR1 MGHRA, CDR2 YSYEKL. V lost 4 bases, J lost 2 bases, and 4 bases stayed unmatched.

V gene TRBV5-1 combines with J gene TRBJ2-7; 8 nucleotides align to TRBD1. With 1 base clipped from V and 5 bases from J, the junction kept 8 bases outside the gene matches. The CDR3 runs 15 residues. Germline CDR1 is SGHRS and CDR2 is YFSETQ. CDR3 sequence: CASSLTRGQAHEQYF. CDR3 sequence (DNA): TGCGCCAGCAGCTTGACGAGGGGACAGGCTCACGAGCAGTACTTC.

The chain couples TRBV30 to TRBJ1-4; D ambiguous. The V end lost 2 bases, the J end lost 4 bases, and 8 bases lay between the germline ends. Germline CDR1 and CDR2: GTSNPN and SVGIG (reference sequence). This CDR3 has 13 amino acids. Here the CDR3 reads CAWSTLSNEKLFF. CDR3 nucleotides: TGTGCCTGGAGTACCCTGAGTAATGAAAAACTGTTTTTT.

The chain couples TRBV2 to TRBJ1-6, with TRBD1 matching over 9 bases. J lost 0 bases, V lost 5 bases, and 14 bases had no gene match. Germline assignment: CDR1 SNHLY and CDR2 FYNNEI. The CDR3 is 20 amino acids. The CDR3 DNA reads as TGTGCCAGCAGTACGACCTCGGACAGGGGACGTAGCTCCTATAATTCACCCCTCCACTTT. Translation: CASSTTSDRGRSSYNSPLHF.

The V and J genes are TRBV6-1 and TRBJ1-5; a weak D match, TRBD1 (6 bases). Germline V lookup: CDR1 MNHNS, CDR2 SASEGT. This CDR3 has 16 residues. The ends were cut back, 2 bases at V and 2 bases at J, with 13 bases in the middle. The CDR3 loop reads CASSEPRGWGNQPQHF. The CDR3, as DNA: TGTGCCAGCAGTGAACCGAGGGGGTGGGGCAATCAGCCCCAGCATTTT.

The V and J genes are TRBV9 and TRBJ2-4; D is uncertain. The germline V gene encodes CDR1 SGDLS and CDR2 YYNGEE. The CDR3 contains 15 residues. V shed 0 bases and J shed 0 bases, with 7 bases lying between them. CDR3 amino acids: CASSVDGLAKNIQYF. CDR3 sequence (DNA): TGTGCCAGCAGCGTAGATGGGCTAGCCAAAAACATTCAGTACTTC.

The CDR3 loop is CATSGGTGSTDTQYF. The CDR3 DNA follows: TGTGCCACCAGTGGCGGGACAGGAAGCACAGATACGCAGTATTTT. The chain has TRBV24-1 and TRBJ2-3; TRBD1 matches 8 bases. The V segment lost 5 bases and the J segment 0 bases; nucleotides outside the gene matches: 3. This CDR3 has 15 amino acids. Germline CDR1 is KGHDR and CDR2 is SFDVKD.

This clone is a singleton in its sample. CDR3 bases: TGTGCCAGTAGCGATGTGCGGGCTAGAGGGGCCAACGTCCTGACTTTC. Translated: CASSDVRARGANVLTF. This rearrangement joins TRBV19 to TRBJ2-6, with D possibly matching TRBD2 (5 bases). CDR3 length: 16 amino acids. Deletions cut 6 bases from V and 4 bases from J, with 16 bases between. Germline V lookup: CDR1 LNHDA, CDR2 SQIVND (reference sequence).

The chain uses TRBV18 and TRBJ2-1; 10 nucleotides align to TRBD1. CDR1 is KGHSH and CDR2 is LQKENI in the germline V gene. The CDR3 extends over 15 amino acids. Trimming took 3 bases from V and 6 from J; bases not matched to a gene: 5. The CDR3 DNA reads TGTGCCAGCTCACCCGGGACAGGGGTCTCCAATGAGCAGTTCTTC. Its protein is CASSPGTGVSNEQFF.

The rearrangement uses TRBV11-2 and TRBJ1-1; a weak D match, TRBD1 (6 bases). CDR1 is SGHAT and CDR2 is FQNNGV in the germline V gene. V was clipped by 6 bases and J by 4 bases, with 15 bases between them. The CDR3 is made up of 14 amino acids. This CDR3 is CASSLQGGSTEAFF. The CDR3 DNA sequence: TGTGCCAGCAGTTTACAGGGAGGGAGCACTGAAGCTTTCTTT. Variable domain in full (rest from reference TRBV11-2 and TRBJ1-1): EAGVAQSPRYKIIEKRQSVAFWCNPISGHATLYWYQQILGQGPKLLIQFQNNGVVDDSQLPKDRFSAERLKGVDSTLKIQPAKLEDSAVYLCASSLQGGSTEAFFGQGTRLTVV.

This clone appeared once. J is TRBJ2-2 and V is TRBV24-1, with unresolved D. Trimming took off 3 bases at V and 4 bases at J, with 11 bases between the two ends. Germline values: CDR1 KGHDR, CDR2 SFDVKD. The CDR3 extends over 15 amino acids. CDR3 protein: CATSDPNSGTGELFF. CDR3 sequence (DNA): TGTGCCACCAGTGATCCAAATTCGGGCACCGGGGAGCTGTTTTTT.

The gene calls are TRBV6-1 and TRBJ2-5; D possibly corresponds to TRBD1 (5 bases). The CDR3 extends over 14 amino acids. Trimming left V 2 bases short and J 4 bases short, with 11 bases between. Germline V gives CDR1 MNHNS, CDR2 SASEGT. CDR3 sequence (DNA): TGTGCCAGCAGTGAATATGACAGCAGAGAGACCCAGTACTTC. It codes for CASSEYDSRETQYF.

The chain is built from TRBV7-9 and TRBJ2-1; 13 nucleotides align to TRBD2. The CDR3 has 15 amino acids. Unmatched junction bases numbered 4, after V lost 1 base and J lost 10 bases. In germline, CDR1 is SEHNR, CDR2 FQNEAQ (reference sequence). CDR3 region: CASSLGTSGSREQFF. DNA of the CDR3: TGTGCCAGCAGCTTAGGGACTAGCGGGAGTAGAGAGCAGTTCTTC.

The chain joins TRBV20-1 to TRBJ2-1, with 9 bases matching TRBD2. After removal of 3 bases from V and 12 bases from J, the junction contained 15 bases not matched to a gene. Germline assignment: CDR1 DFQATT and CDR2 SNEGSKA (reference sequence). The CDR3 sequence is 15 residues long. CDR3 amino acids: CSASLAGGPGLGQFF. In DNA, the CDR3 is TGCAGTGCTAGTCTGGCGGGAGGGCCGGGGTTGGGGCAGTTCTTC.

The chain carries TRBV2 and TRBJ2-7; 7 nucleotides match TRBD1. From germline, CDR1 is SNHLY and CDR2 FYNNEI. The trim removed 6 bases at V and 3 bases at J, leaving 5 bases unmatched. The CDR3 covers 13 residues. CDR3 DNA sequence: TGTGCCAGCAGGGGGACAGTTAACTACGAGCAGTACTTC. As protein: CASRGTVNYEQYF.

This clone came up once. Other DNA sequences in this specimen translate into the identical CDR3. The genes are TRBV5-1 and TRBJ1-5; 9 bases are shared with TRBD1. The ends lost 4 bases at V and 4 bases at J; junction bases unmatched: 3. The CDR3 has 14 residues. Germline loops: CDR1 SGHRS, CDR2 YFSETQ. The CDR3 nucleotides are TGCGCCAGCAGCCCCGGACAGGGGAATCAGCCCCAGCATTTT. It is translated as CASSPGQGNQPQHF.

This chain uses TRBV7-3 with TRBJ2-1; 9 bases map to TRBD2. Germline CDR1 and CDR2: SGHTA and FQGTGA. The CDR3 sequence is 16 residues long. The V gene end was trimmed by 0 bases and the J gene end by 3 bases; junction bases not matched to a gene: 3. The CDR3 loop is CASSLTYSGGYNEQFF. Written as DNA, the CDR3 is TGTGCCAGCAGCTTAACCTATAGCGGGGGCTACAATGAGCAGTTCTTC.

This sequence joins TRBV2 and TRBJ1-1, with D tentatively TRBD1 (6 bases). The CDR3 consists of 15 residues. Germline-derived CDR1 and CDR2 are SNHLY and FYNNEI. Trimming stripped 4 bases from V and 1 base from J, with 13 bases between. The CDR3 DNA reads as TGTGCCAGCAGTGGGAGGACAGCTCCGAACACTGAAGCTTTCTTT. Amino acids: CASSGRTAPNTEAFF. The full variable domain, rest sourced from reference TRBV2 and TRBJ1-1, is EPEVTQTPSHQVTQMGQEVILRCVPISNHLYFYWYRQILGQKVEFLVSFYNNEISEKSEIFDDQFSVERPDGSNFTLKIRSTKLEDSAMYFCASSGRTAPNTEAFFGQGTRLTVV.

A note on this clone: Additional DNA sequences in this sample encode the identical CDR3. CDR3 region: CASSPDRDYGYTF. CDR3 nucleotide sequence: TGTGCCAGCTCCCCCGATCGAGACTATGGCTACACCTTC. The V and J genes are TRBV18 and TRBJ1-2; D not certain. This CDR3 contains 13 residues. V dropped 6 bases and J dropped 3 bases, with 11 bases sitting between them. Germline V gene lookup returns CDR1 KGHSH and CDR2 LQKENI. Complete variable domain (other parts from reference TRBV18 and TRBJ1-2): NAGVMQNPRHLVRRRGQEARLRCSPMKGHSHVYWYRQLPEEGLKFMVYLQKENIIDESGMPKERFSAEFPKEGPSILRIQQVVRGDSAAYFCASSPDRDYGYTFGSGTRLTVV.